The 15 T cell receptor beta chains below were found in one sample sequenced in a study of cytotoxic CD8 clonotypes in ibrutinib-treated CLL. TCRdb keeps only in-frame clones here, not all; method: immunoSEQ multiplex PCR. Among about 130,000 clones listed, roughly three quarters were seen once. This material consisted of PBMCs, taken after 12 months of ibrutinib treatment. The receptors originated from a human donor with chronic lymphocytic leukemia.

V is TRBV6-1 and J is TRBJ2-3; D uncertain. CDR1 and CDR2 (germline): MNHNS, SASEGT. Trimming shortened V by 5 bases and J by 3 bases, and 12 bases separated the two germline ends. The CDR3 loop spans 14 amino acids. The CDR3 DNA is TGTGCCAGCAGTATAGCAGAGATGACAGATACGCAGTATTTT. It is translated as CASSIAEMTDTQYF.

The J gene is TRBJ2-1, the V gene TRBV25-1, with 9 bases lining up with TRBD2. Trimming at V came to 6 bases and at J to 6 bases, leaving 6 bases not matched to a gene. Germline V gives CDR1 MGHDK, CDR2 SYGVNS. The CDR3 extends over 14 amino acids. CDR3 protein: CASRTSGNINEQFF. For the CDR3, the DNA is TGTGCCAGCAGGACTAGCGGAAATATCAATGAGCAGTTCTTC. Full variable domain (missing parts from reference TRBV25-1 and TRBJ2-1): EADIYQTPRYLVIGTGKKITLECSQTMGHDKMYWYQQDPGMELHLIHYSYGVNSTEKGDLSSESTVSRIRTEHFPLTLESARPSHTSQYLCASRTSGNINEQFFGPGTRLTVL.

This clone was recorded a few times. The chain has TRBV28 and TRBJ1-1, with D uncertain. In germline, CDR1 is MDHEN, CDR2 SYDVKM. The ends were cut back, 8 bases at V and 0 bases at J, with 10 bases in the middle. The CDR3 is 13 amino acids. Here the CDR3 DNA reads TGTGCCAGCGGTATCTCCCTGAACACTGAAGCTTTCTTT. This gives the protein CASGISLNTEAFF.

The chain employs TRBV18 and TRBJ2-2, with 9 bases identical to TRBD1. Unmatched junction bases numbered 7, after V lost 4 bases and J lost 1 base. The CDR3 consists of 17 residues. From germline, CDR1 is KGHSH and CDR2 LQKENI. The CDR3 reads CASSLFPGQGNTGELFF. CDR3 DNA: TGTGCCAGCTCACTCTTTCCGGGACAGGGGAACACCGGGGAGCTGTTTTTT.

The J gene is TRBJ2-1, the V gene TRBV30; TRBD2 agrees at 7 bases. The germline V gene encodes CDR1 GTSNPN and CDR2 SVGIG (reference sequence). The CDR3 length is 11 residues. The V gene end was trimmed by 7 bases and the J gene end by 12 bases; junction bases not matched to a gene: 9. This CDR3 reads CASRTSRGQFF. The CDR3, as DNA: TGTGCCTCTAGGACTAGTCGGGGGCAGTTCTTC.

The chain has TRBV5-6 and TRBJ2-2, with D perhaps given as TRBD1 or TRBD2 (5 bases each). This CDR3 is built from 15 residues. The V gene lost 3 bases and the J gene lost 4 bases, with 13 bases spanning the gap. Per germline, CDR1 SGHDT and CDR2 YYEEEE. The CDR3 DNA follows: TGTGCCAGCAGCTGGGGGTCAGGGTTCACCGGGGAGCTGTTTTTT. Protein product: CASSWGSGFTGELFF.

The chain recombines TRBV7-9 with TRBJ2-1; possible D gene TRBD1, 5 bases. This CDR3 is 15 amino acids long. Germline V CDR1 and CDR2: SEHNR, FQNEAQ (reference sequence). V was clipped by 0 bases and J by 4 bases, with 10 bases between them. CDR3 DNA sequence: TGTGCCAGCAGCTTAGCACTCACAGGTTACAATGAGCAGTTCTTC. This translates into CASSLALTGYNEQFF.

The chain employs TRBV6-6 and TRBJ1-5; TRBD1 matches at 12 bases. The V gene's germline CDR1 is MNHNY and CDR2 SVGAGI (reference sequence). CDR3 length: 14 amino acids. V dropped 5 bases and J dropped 7; count of bases not matched to a gene: 3. The CDR3 is CASSPGTGGQPQHF. In nucleotides, the CDR3 is TGTGCCAGCAGTCCCGGGACAGGGGGCCAGCCCCAGCATTTT.

The chain joins TRBV27 to TRBJ2-3; 13 nucleotides line up with TRBD2. The germline V gene has CDR1 MNHEY and CDR2 SMNVEV (reference sequence). The V gene end was trimmed by 5 bases and the J gene end by 4 bases; junction bases not matched to a gene: 12. This CDR3 has 18 amino acids. CDR3 DNA sequence: TGTGCCAGCAGTCGCTCGACTAGCGGGAGGATGGCCCCAGATACGCAGTATTTT. It is translated as CASSRSTSGRMAPDTQYF.

The chain joins TRBV28 to TRBJ2-2; possible D gene TRBD2, 6 bases. Germline V gene lookup returns CDR1 MDHEN and CDR2 SYDVKM. Trimming took 2 bases from V and 1 from J, leaving 8 bases between them. The CDR3 has 15 residues. The CDR3 DNA is TGTGCCAGCAGTTTACGGGACTGGAACACCGGGGAGCTGTTTTTT. It codes for CASSLRDWNTGELFF.

The chain employs TRBV10-1 and TRBJ2-7; D possibly matches TRBD1 or TRBD2 (5 bases each). V was clipped by 3 bases and J by 2 bases, with 23 bases between them. The CDR3 contains 18 residues. CDR1 is WNHNN, CDR2 SYGVQD, per germline (reference sequence). This CDR3 is CASSDPSTGTVRPYEQYF. CDR3 DNA: TGCGCCAGCAGTGACCCATCGACTGGGACGGTACGTCCCTACGAGCAGTACTTC.

The chain recombines TRBV28 with TRBJ2-4; D not resolved. The V and J ends lost 2 bases and 0 bases respectively, with 2 bases between them. Germline CDR1 reads MDHEN; CDR2 reads SYDVKM. There are 13 residues in the CDR3. The CDR3 reads CASSLLAKNIQYF. CDR3 in DNA: TGTGCCAGCAGTTTACTAGCCAAAAACATTCAGTACTTC. The whole variable domain, remainder taken from reference TRBV28 and TRBJ2-4, is DVKVTQSSRYLVKRTGEKVFLECVQDMDHENMFWYRQDPGLGLRLIYFSYDVKMKEKGDIPEGYSVSREKKERFSLILESASTNQTSMYLCASSLLAKNIQYFGAGTRLSVL.

The V call is TRBV9, the J call TRBJ2-7; 9 positions agree with TRBD2. Germline V CDR1 and CDR2: SGDLS, YYNGEE. V was clipped by 0 bases and J by 4 bases; unmatched bases: 5. The CDR3 length is 15 residues. In nucleotides, the CDR3 is TGTGCCAGCAGCGTAGAGGCTAGCGGGAATTACGAGCAGTACTTC. Amino acids: CASSVEASGNYEQYF.

This chain joins TRBV6-5 and TRBJ2-7; 8 bases fit TRBD2. Germline CDR1 and CDR2: MNHEY and SVGAGI. The CDR3 sequence is 15 residues long. With 0 bases clipped from V and 10 bases from J, the junction kept 11 bases outside the gene matches. CDR3 loop: CASSYSGTSFRLQYF. CDR3 sequence (DNA): TGTGCCAGCAGTTACTCCGGGACTAGTTTTCGACTTCAGTACTTC.

This clone was found a few times. The chain links TRBV14 to TRBJ1-5; no clear D gene. Between the trimmed V and J ends, which lost 3 bases and 0 bases, there was a span of 6 bases. The CDR3 is made up of 14 amino acids. CDR1 and CDR2 from the germline V gene are SGHDN and FVKESK. The CDR3 sequence: CASSQWYSNQPQHF. DNA for the CDR3: TGTGCCAGCAGCCAGTGGTATAGCAATCAGCCCCAGCATTTT.